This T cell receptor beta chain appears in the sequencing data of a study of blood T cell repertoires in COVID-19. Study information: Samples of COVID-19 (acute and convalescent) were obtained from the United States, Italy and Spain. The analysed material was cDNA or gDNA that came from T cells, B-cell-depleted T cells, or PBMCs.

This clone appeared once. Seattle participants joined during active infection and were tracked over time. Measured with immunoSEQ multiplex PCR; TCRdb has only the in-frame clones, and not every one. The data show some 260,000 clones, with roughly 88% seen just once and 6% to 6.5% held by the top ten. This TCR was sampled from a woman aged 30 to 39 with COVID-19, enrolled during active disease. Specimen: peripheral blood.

The CDR3 bases are TGTGCCAGTAGTAAGAGGAGGGATAGTTATGGCTACACCTTC. The encoded protein is CASSKRRDSYGYTF. The genes are TRBV19 and TRBJ1-2; unclear D gene. CDR1 is LNHDA, CDR2 SQIVND, per germline (reference sequence). Trimming took 4 bases from V and 5 from J, leaving 14 bases between them. This CDR3 is 14 amino acids long.